This T cell receptor (beta chain) was identified in a study of shared clonotypes between healthy human individuals. The wider study: Per-donor plates numbered three CD4 naive, three CD4 memory, two CD8 naive and one CD8 memory. The study's findings and limits: The authors expected sequencing depth to affect clonotype sharing among donors.

In this sample, this clone turned up a few times. The antigen is undetermined. The CDR3 loop spans 15 amino acids. Germline V CDR1 and CDR2: KGHSH, LQKENI. The V gene lost 3 bases and the J gene lost 6 bases, with 14 bases spanning the gap. Method: immunoSEQ multiplex PCR; TCRdb's copy keeps in-frame clones and lacks some. This table holds a few million clones, more than 90% found once. The donor cohort consisted entirely of Caucasian adults residing in Nashville, Tennessee. The origin of this receptor is a man aged 18-30 years in good health. Sequenced input: naive CD4+ T cells sorted from blood. Subset of the sample: CD45RA+ positively selected. The genes are TRBV18 and TRBJ2-2; TRBD1 is a possible D gene (5 bases). The CDR3 DNA follows: TGTGCCAGCTCACCGGGGCAGGGATCGGCCGGGGAGCTGTTTTTT. Amino acids: CASSPGQGSAGELFF. Full variable domain (missing parts from reference TRBV18 and TRBJ2-2): NAGVMQNPRHLVRRRGQEARLRCSPMKGHSHVYWYRQLPEEGLKFMVYLQKENIIDESGMPKERFSAEFPKEGPSILRIQQVVRGDSAAYFCASSPGQGSAGELFFGEGSRLTVL.